These T cell receptor beta chains were read from a single sample in a study of blood T cells in healthy people across ages. TCRdb ran MiXCR on the 5' RACE reads and lists one entry per CDR3 protein. The sample includes more than 650,000 distinct CDR3 sequences, about 24% of them seen just once. The specimen was blood. These receptors were collected from a man between 65 and 79 years old in good health. CDR3s include the opening cysteine and the closing phenylalanine or tryptophan. Each record gives: V gene, D gene, J gene, CDR3 protein. D genes are given only for firm matches.

v_call: TRBV7-6
d_call: .
j_call: TRBJ2-1
cdr3_aa: CASSLAPSRSNEQFF

v_call: TRBV18
d_call: .
j_call: TRBJ1-1
cdr3_aa: CASSPMAGRTEAFF

v_call: TRBV24-1
d_call: TRBD1
j_call: TRBJ2-3
cdr3_aa: CATSDPQAGGRTDTQYF

v_call: TRBV20-1
d_call: .
j_call: TRBJ1-2
cdr3_aa: CSASQPVYGYTF

v_call: TRBV20-1
d_call: .
j_call: TRBJ2-1
cdr3_aa: CSARRGLGYNEQFF

v_call: TRBV28
d_call: .
j_call: TRBJ2-3
cdr3_aa: CASSPARADTQYF

v_call: TRBV20-1
d_call: .
j_call: TRBJ2-7
cdr3_aa: CSAKLIWGAYEQYF

v_call: TRBV12-3/TRBV12-4
d_call: TRBD1
j_call: TRBJ1-2
cdr3_aa: CASSPTGGSHGYTF

v_call: TRBV28
d_call: .
j_call: TRBJ1-2
cdr3_aa: CASSWWRDGYTF

v_call: TRBV2
d_call: .
j_call: TRBJ2-1
cdr3_aa: CASSQGGNEQFF

v_call: TRBV7-3
d_call: TRBD2
j_call: TRBJ2-2
cdr3_aa: CASRPGLAGDLPNTGELFF

v_call: TRBV27
d_call: .
j_call: TRBJ2-6
cdr3_aa: CASSDGGANVLTF